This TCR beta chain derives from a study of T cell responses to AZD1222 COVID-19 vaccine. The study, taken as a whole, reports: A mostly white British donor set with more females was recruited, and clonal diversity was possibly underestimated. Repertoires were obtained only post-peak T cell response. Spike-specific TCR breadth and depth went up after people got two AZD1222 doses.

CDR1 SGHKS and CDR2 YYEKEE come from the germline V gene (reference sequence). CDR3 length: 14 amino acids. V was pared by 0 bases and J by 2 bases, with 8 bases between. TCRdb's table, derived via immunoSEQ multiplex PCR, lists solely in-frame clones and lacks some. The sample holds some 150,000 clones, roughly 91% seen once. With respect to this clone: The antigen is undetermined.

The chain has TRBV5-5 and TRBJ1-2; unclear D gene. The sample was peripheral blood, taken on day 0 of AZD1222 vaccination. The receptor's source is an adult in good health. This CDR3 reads CASSLAGLNYGYTF. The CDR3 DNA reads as TGTGCCAGCAGCTTGGCCGGGCTAAACTATGGCTACACCTTC.